The 11 T cell receptor beta chains in this list originate from one sample, sequenced in a study of T-cell memory formation after mild COVID-19. TCRdb independently ran MiXCR on the 5' RACE reads; one entry per CDR3 protein. The sample records some 260,000 distinct CDR3 sequences, approximately 16% being singletons. The sample comprised PBMCs or a T cell subset sorted from them (not recorded which). The receptors here all came from a man aged 18-30 years who had mild COVID-19 (a few samples of this study predate the infection). Cell type and time point are not known.

This clonotype was seen only a few times. Here the CDR3 DNA reads TGTGCCAGCAGCTCGGGGGGAACCGGGGAGCTGTTTTTT. It codes for CASSSGGTGELFF. The chain links TRBV7-3 to TRBJ2-2, with 7 bases that match TRBD2. Germline trimming cut 4 bases from V and 5 bases from J; bases unmatched to any gene: 1. The CDR3 loop spans 13 amino acids. CDR1 is SGHTA, CDR2 FQGTGA, per germline.

The chain joins TRBV5-1 to TRBJ2-5, with a possible D match to TRBD2 (5 bases). The V and J ends lost 3 bases and 1 base respectively, with 10 bases between them. CDR3 length: 14 amino acids. The V gene's germline CDR1 is SGHRS and CDR2 YFSETQ. The CDR3 loop is CASSSSGVQETQYF. The CDR3 DNA reads TGCGCCAGCAGCTCTTCCGGGGTCCAAGAGACCCAGTACTTC.

This clonotype occurred a few times. The chain carries TRBV29-1 and TRBJ2-1; 7 positions agree with TRBD2. This CDR3 spans 12 amino acids. V gave up 7 bases and J gave up 4 bases; unmatched junction bases: 4. The germline V gene encodes CDR1 SQVTM and CDR2 ANQGSEA. Here the CDR3 reads CSGGGRYNEQFF. The CDR3 DNA reads TGCAGCGGCGGGGGACGGTACAATGAGCAGTTCTTC.

The rearrangement uses TRBV7-8 and TRBJ2-3; 9 nucleotides line up with TRBD1. The J segment lost 5 bases and the V segment lost 5 bases, leaving 8 bases of the junction unmatched. CDR3 length equals 15 residues. CDR1 is SGHVS and CDR2 is FQNEAQ in the germline V gene. Here the CDR3 DNA reads TGTGCCAGCAGCCCGTGGACAGGGGAAAAAGATACGCAGTATTTT. Amino acids: CASSPWTGEKDTQYF.

This sequence joins TRBV5-5 and TRBJ1-2; D is unclear. Deletions cut 0 bases from V and 8 bases from J, with 11 bases between. The CDR3 is 13 residues long. Germline assignment: CDR1 SGHKS and CDR2 YYEKEE (reference sequence). CDR3 DNA sequence: TGTGCCAGCAGCTTGGAGGGCCCGACGGGCTACACCTTC. It encodes CASSLEGPTGYTF.

This chain joins TRBV2 and TRBJ1-4; D is unresolved. The CDR3 loop spans 11 amino acids. CDR1 and CDR2 (germline): SNHLY, FYNNEI. V lost 7 bases and J lost 6, with 6 bases in between. The CDR3 DNA is TGTGCCAGCACCTTATATGAAAAACTGTTTTTT. This encodes CASTLYEKLFF.

The chain employs TRBV4-3 and TRBJ1-6, with unresolved D. This CDR3 comprises 13 residues. V lost 4 bases, J lost 8 bases, and 9 bases lay in between. CDR1 is LGHNA and CDR2 is YSLEER in the germline V gene. CDR3 DNA: TGCGCCAGCAGCCTACAGCGGGATTCACCCCTCCACTTT. Its translation: CASSLQRDSPLHF.

This chain uses TRBV5-1 with TRBJ2-5, with D perhaps TRBD1 (6 bases). The germline V and J ends were trimmed by 5 bases and 5 bases, with 13 bases remaining between them. Germline assignment: CDR1 SGHRS and CDR2 YFSETQ. CDR3 length equals 13 residues. The CDR3 protein is CASSQRQAETQYF. DNA of the CDR3: TGCGCCAGCAGTCAAAGACAGGCGGAGACCCAGTACTTC.

The chain couples TRBV6-2 or TRBV6-3 to TRBJ2-3; D is possibly TRBD2 (6 bases). V dropped 5 bases and J dropped 5 bases, with 14 bases sitting between them. This CDR3 contains 14 residues. CDR1 is MNHEY and CDR2 is SVGEGT in the germline V gene. As DNA, the CDR3 is TGTGCCAGCAGTCAACGGATGGGACTAGATACGCAGTATTTT. Residues: CASSQRMGLDTQYF.

This chain links TRBV6-2 or TRBV6-3 with TRBJ1-5; TRBD1 aligns across 7 bases. With 6 bases clipped from V and 7 bases from J, the junction kept 6 bases outside the gene matches. The CDR3 covers 13 residues. Germline V gene data show CDR1 as MNHEY and CDR2 as SVGEGT. CDR3 nucleotides: TGTGCCAGCAGGAGACAGGGCTTCCAGCCCCAGCATTTT. Its protein product is CASRRQGFQPQHF.

The chain recombines TRBV5-1 with TRBJ2-3; no definite D call. This CDR3 region has 16 residues. The germline V and J ends were trimmed by 0 bases and 3 bases, with 14 bases remaining between them. The germline V gene has CDR1 SGHRS and CDR2 YFSETQ. The CDR3 region has the DNA TGCGCCAGCAGCTTGGACTGGGCCCTTTCTACAGATACGCAGTATTTT. Its protein product is CASSLDWALSTDTQYF.